The 23 T cell receptor beta chains listed next were all sequenced from one sample in a study of control samples from healthy donors and cancer patients. Sequenced by immunoSEQ multiplex PCR; TCRdb stores in-frame clones only, minus some. This table holds tens of thousands of clones, approximately 96% found once. The sequencing input was blood. These receptors were collected from a woman aged 25 to 39 in good health.

This clone is a singleton in its sample. The chain carries TRBV5-1 and TRBJ2-7; possible D gene TRBD2, 7 bases. V was clipped by 0 bases and J by 4 bases, with 17 bases between them. The CDR3 covers 16 residues. The germline V gene encodes CDR1 SGHRS and CDR2 YFSETQ. As DNA, the CDR3 is TGCGCCAGCAGCTTGGCGGCGGGGGACACTAGATACGAGCAGTACTTC. Protein: CASSLAAGDTRYEQYF.

The CDR3 sequence is CASSEFRDRAETQYF. In nucleotides, the CDR3 is TGTGCCAGCAGTGAATTCCGGGACAGGGCGGAGACCCAGTACTTC. The chain couples TRBV25-1 to TRBJ2-5; TRBD1 agrees at 9 bases. The CDR3 is 15 amino acids. Per germline, CDR1 MGHDK and CDR2 SYGVNS. V was pared by 1 base and J by 5 bases, with 5 bases of the junction left unmatched. The variable domain in full, with the rest retrieved from reference TRBV25-1 and TRBJ2-5, is EADIYQTPRYLVIGTGKKITLECSQTMGHDKMYWYQQDPGMELHLIHYSYGVNSTEKGDLSSESTVSRIRTEHFPLTLESARPSHTSQYLCASSEFRDRAETQYFGPGTRLLVL.

This chain connects TRBV29-1 to TRBJ2-5; D unclear. Looked up from germline, CDR1 is SQVTM and CDR2 is ANQGSEA. Trimming pared 5 bases from V and 2 bases from J, leaving 3 bases between. The CDR3 is 10 residues long. CDR3 amino acids: CSVRQETQYF. The CDR3 DNA reads TGCAGCGTTCGGCAAGAGACCCAGTACTTC.

J is TRBJ2-7 and V is TRBV28; D might be TRBD2 (5 bases). The CDR3 has 15 residues. V was cut by 3 bases and J by 3 bases, with 15 bases left in between. Looked up from germline, CDR1 is MDHEN and CDR2 is SYDVKM. In DNA, the CDR3 is TGTGCCAGCAGTTTCAGCCGGGGTTCGTTCTACGAGCAGTACTTC. Amino acid sequence: CASSFSRGSFYEQYF.

This rearrangement joins TRBV6-5 to TRBJ1-6; D gene unclear. The CDR3 runs 13 residues. In germline, CDR1 is MNHEY, CDR2 SVGAGI. Trimming took off 2 bases at V and 5 bases at J, with 4 bases between the two ends. The CDR3 bases are TGTGCCAGCAGTTACGAGGATAATTCACCCCTCCACTTT. Amino acids: CASSYEDNSPLHF.

The rearrangement uses TRBV28 and TRBJ2-5, with D perhaps given as TRBD1 or TRBD2 (5 bases each). Germline V CDR1 and CDR2: MDHEN, SYDVKM. Trimming took off 3 bases at V and 5 bases at J, with 13 bases between the two ends. The CDR3 consists of 14 residues. The DNA for the CDR3 is TGTGCCAGCAGTTTTGGGGCTAGCTGGGAGACCCAGTACTTC. It encodes CASSFGASWETQYF.

This clone was recorded only once. This chain uses TRBV5-1 with TRBJ2-7; the D gene is possibly TRBD2 (5 bases). Germline V gives CDR1 SGHRS, CDR2 YFSETQ. This CDR3 region has 11 residues. The V end was cut by 5 bases, the J end by 4 bases, with 7 bases between. CDR3 nucleotides: TGCGCCAGCAGAACGGGGTACGAGCAGTACTTC. Amino acid sequence: CASRTGYEQYF.

The chain joins TRBV6-1 to TRBJ2-5; no firm D call. Germline-derived CDR1 and CDR2 are MNHNS and SASEGT. Trimming shortened V by 2 bases and J by 5 bases, and 9 bases separated the two germline ends. This CDR3 has 13 amino acids. The CDR3: CASSENHRETQYF. The CDR3 DNA sequence: TGTGCCAGCAGTGAAAATCATCGGGAGACCCAGTACTTC.

The V and J genes are TRBV10-3 and TRBJ2-3, with D tentatively TRBD1 or TRBD2 (5 bases each). The germline CDR1 and CDR2 sequences are ENHRY and SYGVKD. Trimming took off 6 bases at V and 4 bases at J, with 29 bases between the two ends. The length of the CDR3 is 19 residues. For the CDR3, the DNA is TGTGCCATCAGCGCCCCCCGGACGAGGGAGCCGATAGGGGCAGATACGCAGTATTTT. Its translation is CAISAPRTREPIGADTQYF.

The V and J genes are TRBV4-1 and TRBJ2-7; 7 nucleotides agree with TRBD1. Per germline, CDR1 MGHRA and CDR2 YSYEKL. J gave up 2 bases and V 0 bases, and 4 bases lay outside the gene matches. CDR3 length equals 15 residues. The CDR3 sequence: CASSQEDRATYEQYF. CDR3 nucleotide sequence: TGCGCCAGCAGCCAAGAAGACAGGGCGACCTACGAGCAGTACTTC.

Only one count was recorded for this clone. Other nucleotide sequences in the sample specify the same CDR3. The chain combines TRBV19 with TRBJ2-7; 10 bases align to TRBD1. Germline loops: CDR1 LNHDA, CDR2 SQIVND (reference sequence). The CDR3 covers 14 residues. After removal of 3 bases from V and 3 bases from J, the junction contained 2 bases not matched to a gene. The CDR3: CASSIGTGDYEQYF. CDR3 nucleotides: TGTGCCAGTAGTATCGGGACAGGGGACTACGAGCAGTACTTC.

The chain is built from TRBV29-1 and TRBJ2-5; 11 positions match TRBD2. The germline CDR1 and CDR2 sequences are SQVTM and ANQGSEA. V dropped 4 bases and J dropped 2; count of bases not matched to a gene: 6. There are 15 residues in the CDR3. In DNA form, the CDR3 reads TGCAGCGTTGTGCCGGGACTAGCGGATCAAGAGACCCAGTACTTC. Its translation is CSVVPGLADQETQYF.

This chain links TRBV19 with TRBJ2-5; 7 bases align to TRBD2. J lost 6 bases, V lost 4 bases, and 14 bases had no gene match. The CDR3 spans 16 residues. The V gene's germline CDR1 is LNHDA and CDR2 SQIVND (reference sequence). Here the CDR3 reads CASSKRAGETEKTQYF. The CDR3 DNA reads as TGTGCCAGTAGTAAGAGGGCGGGAGAAACCGAAAAGACCCAGTACTTC.

The chain links TRBV11-2 to TRBJ2-5; a weak D match, TRBD2 (6 bases). This CDR3 is 16 amino acids long. Germline CDR1 and CDR2: SGHAT and FQNNGV. The V and J ends lost 5 bases and 2 bases respectively, with 18 bases between them. The CDR3 coding sequence is TGTGCCAGCAGCGGACTACTCTTAACTAGACAAGAGACCCAGTACTTC. Residues: CASSGLLLTRQETQYF. The full variable domain, with the rest looked up from reference TRBV11-2 and TRBJ2-5, is EAGVAQSPRYKIIEKRQSVAFWCNPISGHATLYWYQQILGQGPKLLIQFQNNGVVDDSQLPKDRFSAERLKGVDSTLKIQPAKLEDSAVYLCASSGLLLTRQETQYFGPGTRLLVL.

The chain is built from TRBV3-1 (or the pseudogene TRBV3-2) and TRBJ1-5; D remains unclear. V lost 1 base to trimming and J lost 0 bases, with 1 base between them. Germline V CDR1 and CDR2: LGHDT, YNNKEL (reference sequence). The CDR3 has 13 amino acids. In DNA, the CDR3 is TGTGCCAGCAGCCAAGGTAGCAATCAGCCCCAGCATTTT. Amino acids: CASSQGSNQPQHF.

The rearrangement uses TRBV29-1 and TRBJ2-2; 9 bases align to TRBD2. The CDR3 consists of 13 residues. V lost 7 bases, J lost 7 bases, and 7 bases stayed unmatched. Germline CDR1 reads SQVTM; CDR2 reads ANQGSEA. CDR3 protein: CSAREGDGGELFF. DNA of the CDR3: TGCAGCGCGCGGGAGGGGGATGGCGGGGAGCTGTTTTTT.

The CDR3 sequence is CASGRDSAGNTIYF. For the CDR3, the DNA is TGTGCCAGCGGACGGGACAGTGCTGGAAACACCATATATTTT. V gene TRBV7-2 combines with J gene TRBJ1-3, with 7 bases that match TRBD1. V shed 8 bases and J 2 bases; nucleotides not matched to a gene: 6. The CDR3 contains 14 residues. Germline assignment: CDR1 SGHTA and CDR2 FQGNSA.

V is TRBV7-9 and J is TRBJ2-3; D is unresolved. The germline V gene has CDR1 SEHNR and CDR2 FQNEAQ (reference sequence). CDR3 size: 16 residues. V was cut by 1 base and J by 2 bases, with 13 bases left in between. CDR3 in amino acids: CASSLDHSFPTDTQYF. In DNA, the CDR3 is TGTGCCAGCAGCTTAGACCACAGTTTTCCCACAGATACGCAGTATTTT.

This chain joins TRBV5-1 and TRBJ2-7; D call uncertain. V gave up 4 bases and J gave up 3 bases, with 8 bases separating them. The CDR3 has 12 residues. The germline gives CDR1 SGHRS, CDR2 YFSETQ. The chain's CDR3 is CASSRMGYEQYF. DNA for the CDR3: TGCGCCAGCAGCAGGATGGGCTACGAGCAGTACTTC.

This chain uses TRBV11-2 with TRBJ2-5, with D perhaps TRBD2 (6 bases). CDR3 size: 14 residues. The ends were cut back, 2 bases at V and 2 bases at J, with 9 bases in the middle. Germline values: CDR1 SGHAT, CDR2 FQNNGV. Written as DNA, the CDR3 is TGTGCCAGCAGCTTATTGGGGAGGCAAGAGACCCAGTACTTC. It codes for CASSLLGRQETQYF.

The V and J genes are TRBV7-6 and TRBJ2-3, with TRBD2 identical over 7 bases. CDR1 and CDR2 from the germline V gene are SGHVS and FNYEAQ. With V trimmed by 1 base and J by 0 bases, 10 bases remained unmatched. The CDR3 is 18 residues long. The CDR3 DNA sequence: TGTGCCAGCAGCTTAGGGGAGGGACGTACGGGGAGCACAGATACGCAGTATTTT. This translates into CASSLGEGRTGSTDTQYF.

This chain uses TRBV27 with TRBJ2-6; TRBD2 is a possible D gene (5 bases). The CDR3 sequence is 14 residues long. CDR1 is MNHEY and CDR2 is SMNVEV in the germline V gene (reference sequence). With 8 bases removed from V and 1 base from J, the gap between germline ends came to 9 bases. DNA of the CDR3: TGTGCCAGCTCGACTACTTCTGGGGCCAACGTCCTGACTTTC. Translated, it gives CASSTTSGANVLTF. Complete variable domain (other parts from reference TRBV27 and TRBJ2-6): EAQVTQNPRYLITVTGKKLTVTCSQNMNHEYMSWYRQDPGLGLRQIYYSMNVEVTDKGDVPEGYKVSRKEKRNFPLILESPSPNQTSLYFCASSTTSGANVLTFGAGSRLTVL.

The chain joins TRBV2 to TRBJ2-7, with D maybe TRBD2 (6 bases). V lost 8 bases and J lost 6, with 23 bases in between. Looked up from germline, CDR1 is SNHLY and CDR2 is FYNNEI. The length of the CDR3 is 15 residues. CDR3 residues: CASVVGGVSWSEQYF. Written as DNA, the CDR3 is TGTGCCAGCGTGGTCGGCGGGGTTAGTTGGTCCGAGCAGTACTTC.